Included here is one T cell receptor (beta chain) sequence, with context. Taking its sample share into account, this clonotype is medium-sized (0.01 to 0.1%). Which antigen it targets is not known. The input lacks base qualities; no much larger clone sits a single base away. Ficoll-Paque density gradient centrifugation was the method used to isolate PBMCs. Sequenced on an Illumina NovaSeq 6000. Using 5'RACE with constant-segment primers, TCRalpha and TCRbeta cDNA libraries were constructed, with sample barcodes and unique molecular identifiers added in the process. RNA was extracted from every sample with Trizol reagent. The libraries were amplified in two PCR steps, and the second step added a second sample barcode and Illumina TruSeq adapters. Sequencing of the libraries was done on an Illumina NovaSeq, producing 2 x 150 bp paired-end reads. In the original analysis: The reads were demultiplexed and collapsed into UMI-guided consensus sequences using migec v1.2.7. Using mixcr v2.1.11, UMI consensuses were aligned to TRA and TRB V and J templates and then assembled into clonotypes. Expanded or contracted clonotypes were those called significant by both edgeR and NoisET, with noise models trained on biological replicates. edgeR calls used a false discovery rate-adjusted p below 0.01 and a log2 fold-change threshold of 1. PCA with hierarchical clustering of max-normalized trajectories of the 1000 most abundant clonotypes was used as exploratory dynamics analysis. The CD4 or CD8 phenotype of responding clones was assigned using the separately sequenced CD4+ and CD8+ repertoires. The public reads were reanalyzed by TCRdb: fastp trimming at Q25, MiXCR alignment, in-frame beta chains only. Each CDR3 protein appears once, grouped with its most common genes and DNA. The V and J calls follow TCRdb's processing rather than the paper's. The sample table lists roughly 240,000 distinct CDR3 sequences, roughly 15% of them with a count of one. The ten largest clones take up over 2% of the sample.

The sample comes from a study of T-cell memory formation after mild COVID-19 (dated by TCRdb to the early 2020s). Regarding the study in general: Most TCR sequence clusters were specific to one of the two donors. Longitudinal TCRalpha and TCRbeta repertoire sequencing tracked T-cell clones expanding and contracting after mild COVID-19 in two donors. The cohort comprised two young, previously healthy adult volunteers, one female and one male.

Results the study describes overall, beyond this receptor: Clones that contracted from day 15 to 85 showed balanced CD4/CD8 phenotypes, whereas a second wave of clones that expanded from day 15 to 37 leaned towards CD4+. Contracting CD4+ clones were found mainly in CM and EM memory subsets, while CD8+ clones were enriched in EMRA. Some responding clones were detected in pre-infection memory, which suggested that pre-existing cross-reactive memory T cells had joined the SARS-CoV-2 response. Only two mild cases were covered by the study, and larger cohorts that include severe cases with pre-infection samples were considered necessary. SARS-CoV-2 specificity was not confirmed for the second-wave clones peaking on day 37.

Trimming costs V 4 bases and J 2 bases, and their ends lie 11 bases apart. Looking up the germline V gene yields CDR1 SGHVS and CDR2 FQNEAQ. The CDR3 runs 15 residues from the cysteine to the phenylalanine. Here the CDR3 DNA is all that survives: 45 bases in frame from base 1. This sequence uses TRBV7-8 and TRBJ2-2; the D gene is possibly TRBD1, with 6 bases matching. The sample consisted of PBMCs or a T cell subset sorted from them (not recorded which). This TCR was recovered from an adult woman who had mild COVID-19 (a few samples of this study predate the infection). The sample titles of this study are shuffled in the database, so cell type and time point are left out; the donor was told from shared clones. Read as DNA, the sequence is TGTGCCAGCAGCTACCAGGACAGAAACACCGGGGAGCTGTTTTTT. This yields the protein CASSYQDRNTGELFF.